This TCR beta chain originates from a study of cytotoxic CD8 clonotypes in ibrutinib-treated CLL. Profiled with immunoSEQ multiplex PCR; TCRdb holds only in-frame clones, not every one. The sample consists of roughly 51,000 clones, approximately 50% of them appearing once. Germline loops: CDR1 SGDLS, CDR2 YYNGEE. V lost 4 bases to trimming and J lost 2 bases, with 17 bases between them. The CDR3 loop spans 16 amino acids. Here the sequenced sample was PBMCs, taken after 12 months of ibrutinib treatment. The chain recombines TRBV9 with TRBJ2-3; D may be TRBD1 or TRBD2 (6 bases each). The sequence came from a human donor with chronic lymphocytic leukemia. The DNA for the CDR3 is TGTGCCAGCAGCCGTAGGGGGGCGGGAATCACAGATACGCAGTATTTT. As protein: CASSRRGAGITDTQYF.